This TCR beta chain derives from a study of T cell repertoires in cytomegalovirus infection. At the level of the study: CMV epitopes, recently identified HLA-C-restricted and well-studied HLA-B-restricted, were used. CMV infection together with matching HLA type was indicated by public TCR beta signatures.

Notes on the study in general: Dominating the ex vivo response were HLA-C-restricted CMV-specific TCR beta clonotypes.

This CDR3 is built from 15 residues. The germline gives CDR1 MNHEY, CDR2 SVGAGI. With 5 bases removed from V and 1 base from J, the gap between germline ends came to 13 bases. Regarding this clonotype: Its matching antigen is unknown.

TCRdb recomputed calls from the reads with MiXCR, one row per CDR3 protein. Of about 310,000 distinct CDR3 sequences listed, about 25% were seen once; the top ten hold roughly 13%. This chain uses TRBV6-5 with TRBJ2-3; no definite D call. The source material was cultured PBMCs, sampled from culture after CMV antigen stimulation. The sequence came from a human donor in good health (CMV status not recorded). Some clones in this sample may be carry-over from other donors' samples. CDR3 DNA: TGTGCCAGCAGTGTTTTTTCGTTGGGCACAGATACGCAGTATTTT. The encoded protein is CASSVFSLGTDTQYF.